This T cell receptor (beta chain) was profiled in a study of cytomegalovirus exposure and HLA in healthy donors. Study-wide points: Later genetic work tied a missense DCLRE1C variant to beta-chain V and J trimming. As confirmed in vitro, a few CMV-associated chains were specific for CMV antigens. Some TCR beta chains (about 170 of them) were listed as cytomegalovirus-associated.

PCR primers comprised 60 Vbeta and 13 Jbeta primers. The repertoire was sequenced with immunoSEQ multiplex PCR; TCRdb's copy has only in-frame clones and lacks some. Here the sample spans fewer than 200,000 clones, roughly 80% being singletons. Turning to this clone: Its antigen is not identified.

This TCR derives from a woman aged 18-29 years in good health and CMV-seronegative. The sample was PBMCs.

The CDR3 DNA sequence: TGTGCCAGTAGTATCGGACTAGCGGGAGGGGGGCTTGGTGAGCAGTTCTTC. Translated: CASSIGLAGGGLGEQFF. The chain uses TRBV19 and TRBJ2-1; 15 bases are a match to TRBD2. The CDR3 has 17 amino acids. CDR1 LNHDA and CDR2 SQIVND come from the germline V gene (reference sequence). V trimming: 3 bases; J trimming: 9 bases; junction bases outside the gene matches: 9. Looking up the rest from reference TRBV19 and TRBJ2-1 gives the full variable domain: DGGITQSPKYLFRKEGQNVTLSCEQNLNHDAMYWYRQDPGQGLRLIYYSQIVNDFQKGDIAEGYSVSREKKESFPLTVTSAQKNPTAFYLCASSIGLAGGGLGEQFFGPGTRLTVL.